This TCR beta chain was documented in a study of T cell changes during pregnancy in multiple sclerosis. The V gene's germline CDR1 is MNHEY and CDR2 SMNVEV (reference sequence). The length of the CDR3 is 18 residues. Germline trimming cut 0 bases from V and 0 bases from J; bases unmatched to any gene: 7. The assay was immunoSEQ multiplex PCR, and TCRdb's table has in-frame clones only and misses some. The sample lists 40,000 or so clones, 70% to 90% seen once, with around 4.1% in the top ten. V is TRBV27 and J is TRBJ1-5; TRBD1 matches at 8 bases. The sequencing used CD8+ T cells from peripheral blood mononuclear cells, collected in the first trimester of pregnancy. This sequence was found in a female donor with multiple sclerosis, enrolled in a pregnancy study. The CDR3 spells CASSLSRTGSYSNQPQHF. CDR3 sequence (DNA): TGTGCCAGCAGTTTATCCAGGACAGGGTCCTATAGCAATCAGCCCCAGCATTTT.